This T cell receptor beta chain was identified in a study of shared T cell receptors in the human thymus. Repertoires were generated with immunoSEQ multiplex PCR, while TCRdb's copy carries only in-frame clones and drops some. The data hold hundreds of thousands of clones, with roughly 86% observed a single time. Germline-derived CDR1 and CDR2 are LGHNT and FRNRAP. V lost 4 bases and J 5 bases, leaving 9 bases between the germline ends. The CDR3 is 12 amino acids. This sample also appeared in a second study, on human thymus T cells. That source adds: Having corrective surgery for congenital heart defects, healthy Finnish infants were the ones who donated. Thymic samples were excised during corrective heart operations. Among thymic and blood repertoires, usage of V and J genes appeared biased. As related research reported, thymic repertoires overlapped highly among unrelated individuals.

This receptor was taken from a boy younger than two with a congenital heart defect. The chain uses TRBV12-5 and TRBJ2-7, with D unresolved. The sample taken for sequencing was thymocytes. CDR3 loop: CASGSRPHEQYF. CDR3 DNA sequence: TGTGCTAGTGGTTCGCGCCCACACGAGCAGTACTTC.